A selection of T cell receptor beta chains follows, all from one sample in a study of CD8+ T cells in alopecia areata. Assay: immunoSEQ multiplex PCR; the TCRdb copy retains only in-frame clones and omits some. The sample includes around 180,000 clones, roughly 60% of them seen just once. The source material was CD4+ T cells sorted from blood, sampled at week 24, from a patient treated with tofacitinib. The origin of the receptors is a human donor with alopecia areata. The CDR3 runs from the conserved cysteine through the conserved F or W. The D gene is left open where the match is weak. Not every row has a clone size; where given, it reads once, few, many or a size class.

cdr3_aa: CASSVLAGPRDTQYF; cdr3_nt: TGTGCCAGCAGCGTCCTAGCGGGGCCTCGAGATACGCAGTATTTT; v_call: TRBV9; d_call: TRBD2; j_call: TRBJ2-3; clone_size: few
cdr3_aa: CASSESSASLYGYTF; cdr3_nt: TGTGCCAGCAGTGAATCGTCCGCGAGCCTCTATGGCTACACCTTC; v_call: TRBV6-1; d_call: -; j_call: TRBJ1-2; clone_size: -
cdr3_aa: CASTPGRGISGYTF; cdr3_nt: TGTGCCAGCACGCCGGGCAGGGGGATATCTGGCTACACCTTC; v_call: TRBV6-5; d_call: TRBD1; j_call: TRBJ1-2; clone_size: -
cdr3_aa: CSVGGADRGFNEQFF; cdr3_nt: TGCAGCGTTGGGGGAGCGGACAGGGGGTTCAATGAGCAGTTCTTC; v_call: TRBV29-1; d_call: TRBD1; j_call: TRBJ2-1; clone_size: -
cdr3_aa: CASGQADSAGYTF; cdr3_nt: TGTGCCAGCGGGCAAGCGGACAGCGCTGGCTACACCTTC; v_call: TRBV6-5; d_call: -; j_call: TRBJ1-2; clone_size: few
cdr3_aa: CASSQQTGTTNTEAFF; cdr3_nt: TGCGCCAGCAGCCAGCAAACCGGGACTACGAACACTGAAGCTTTCTTT; v_call: TRBV4-3; d_call: -; j_call: TRBJ1-1; clone_size: once
cdr3_aa: CSVDRGGDEQFF; cdr3_nt: TGCAGCGTCGACAGGGGTGGGGATGAGCAGTTCTTC; v_call: TRBV29-1; d_call: TRBD1; j_call: TRBJ2-1; clone_size: -
cdr3_aa: CGASWGNEQFF; cdr3_nt: TGCGGTGCTAGTTGGGGCAATGAGCAGTTCTTC; v_call: TRBV20-1; d_call: -; j_call: TRBJ2-1; clone_size: -
cdr3_aa: CSVIGTGDSYEQYF; cdr3_nt: TGCAGCGTTATAGGGACAGGTGACTCCTACGAGCAGTACTTC; v_call: TRBV29-1; d_call: TRBD1; j_call: TRBJ2-7; clone_size: few
cdr3_aa: CASRPQGTSDEQYF; cdr3_nt: TGTGCCAGCAGACCACAGGGAACCTCGGACGAGCAGTACTTC; v_call: TRBV6-6; d_call: -; j_call: TRBJ2-7; clone_size: -
cdr3_aa: CASSAYSNRGFGETQYF; cdr3_nt: TGCGCCAGCAGCGCCTACTCTAACAGGGGTTTTGGAGAGACCCAGTACTTC; v_call: TRBV5-1; d_call: TRBD1; j_call: TRBJ2-5; clone_size: -
cdr3_aa: CASSEGLRGTGELFF; cdr3_nt: TGTGCCAGCAGTGAGGGGTTAAGAGGCACCGGGGAGCTGTTTTTT; v_call: TRBV25-1; d_call: -; j_call: TRBJ2-2; clone_size: few
cdr3_aa: CASSLGSGTQGSPLHF; cdr3_nt: TGTGCCAGCAGCTTAGGCTCCGGGACACAAGGATCACCCCTCCACTTT; v_call: TRBV7-9; d_call: -; j_call: TRBJ1-6; clone_size: -
cdr3_aa: CASSQEDRRWSEQYF; cdr3_nt: TGTGCCAGCAGCCAAGAGGATAGGCGGTGGTCCGAGCAGTACTTC; v_call: TRBV14; d_call: -; j_call: TRBJ2-7; clone_size: -
cdr3_aa: CASRDGQGRNEQYF; cdr3_nt: TGTGCCAGTAGAGACGGACAGGGGCGGAACGAGCAGTACTTC; v_call: TRBV2; d_call: TRBD1; j_call: TRBJ2-7; clone_size: -
cdr3_aa: CASSVAGDHTDTQYF; cdr3_nt: TGTGCCAGCAGCGTAGCGGGGGACCACACAGATACGCAGTATTTT; v_call: TRBV9; d_call: -; j_call: TRBJ2-3; clone_size: -
cdr3_aa: CAWSVGTGAQPQHF; cdr3_nt: TGTGCCTGGAGTGTGGGGACAGGAGCTCAGCCCCAGCATTTT; v_call: TRBV30; d_call: TRBD1; j_call: TRBJ1-5; clone_size: -
cdr3_aa: CSAGGQPNEKLFF; cdr3_nt: TGCAGCGCCGGGGGACAGCCTAATGAAAAACTGTTTTTT; v_call: TRBV29-1; d_call: TRBD1; j_call: TRBJ1-4; clone_size: -
cdr3_aa: CASSNSGTDQPQHF; cdr3_nt: TGCGCCAGCAGCAATTCAGGGACCGATCAGCCCCAGCATTTT; v_call: TRBV4-3; d_call: -; j_call: TRBJ1-5; clone_size: once
cdr3_aa: CASSQDGGGTQYF; cdr3_nt: TGCGCCAGCAGCCAAGATGGGGGCGGGACTCAGTATTTT; v_call: TRBV4-3; d_call: -; j_call: TRBJ2-3; clone_size: many
cdr3_aa: CASSQGVNQPQHF; cdr3_nt: TGCGCCAGCAGCCAAGGGGTTAATCAGCCCCAGCATTTT; v_call: TRBV4-1; d_call: -; j_call: TRBJ1-5; clone_size: -
cdr3_aa: CASSGTGGSTGELFF; cdr3_nt: TGTGCCAGCAGTGGGACAGGGGGCAGCACCGGGGAGCTGTTTTTT; v_call: TRBV2; d_call: TRBD1; j_call: TRBJ2-2; clone_size: -
cdr3_aa: CASRSGNSYEQYF; cdr3_nt: TGTGCCAGCAGATCCGGGAACTCCTACGAGCAGTACTTC; v_call: TRBV27; d_call: -; j_call: TRBJ2-7; clone_size: -
cdr3_aa: CASSLGGTSYEQYF; cdr3_nt: TGTGCCAGCAGCCTGGGAGGGACCTCCTACGAGCAGTACTTC; v_call: TRBV7-2; d_call: TRBD2; j_call: TRBJ2-7; clone_size: -
cdr3_aa: CASRGQARFYGYTF; cdr3_nt: TGTGCCAGCAGGGGACAGGCTCGATTTTATGGCTACACCTTC; v_call: TRBV2; d_call: TRBD1; j_call: TRBJ1-2; clone_size: -
cdr3_aa: CASSSGPTLGETQYF; cdr3_nt: TGTGCCAGCAGTTCCGGACCGACCCTGGGGGAGACCCAGTACTTC; v_call: TRBV7-6; d_call: -; j_call: TRBJ2-5; clone_size: -
cdr3_aa: CASKARSSYNEQFF; cdr3_nt: TGTGCCAGCAAGGCCAGGAGCTCCTACAATGAGCAGTTCTTC; v_call: TRBV2; d_call: -; j_call: TRBJ2-1; clone_size: -
cdr3_aa: CSAVDGGETQYF; cdr3_nt: TGCAGCGCCGTGGACGGAGGAGAGACCCAGTACTTC; v_call: TRBV29-1; d_call: -; j_call: TRBJ2-5; clone_size: -
cdr3_aa: CASIGGQALPRDTQYF; cdr3_nt: TGTGCCAGCATTGGAGGGCAGGCCCTTCCGAGGGATACGCAGTATTTT; v_call: TRBV2; d_call: -; j_call: TRBJ2-3; clone_size: few
cdr3_aa: CASSLGAGQSYGYTF; cdr3_nt: TGTGCCAGCAGCTTGGGGGCAGGCCAGAGCTATGGCTACACCTTC; v_call: TRBV5-4; d_call: -; j_call: TRBJ1-2; clone_size: -
cdr3_aa: CASRYAHTEAFF; cdr3_nt: TGTGCCAGCAGGTATGCCCACACTGAAGCTTTCTTT; v_call: TRBV11-1; d_call: -; j_call: TRBJ1-1; clone_size: few
cdr3_aa: CASSPEGDDGYTF; cdr3_nt: TGTGCCAGCTCACCAGAGGGGGATGATGGCTACACCTTC; v_call: TRBV18; d_call: -; j_call: TRBJ1-2; clone_size: -
cdr3_aa: CASSGGQQDIYEQYF; cdr3_nt: TGCGCCAGCAGCGGGGGACAGCAAGATATCTACGAGCAGTACTTC; v_call: TRBV5-1; d_call: TRBD1; j_call: TRBJ2-7; clone_size: -
cdr3_aa: CASSRAGPGANVLTF; cdr3_nt: TGTGCCAGCAGCCGAGCAGGGCCTGGGGCCAACGTCCTGACTTTC; v_call: TRBV11-2; d_call: -; j_call: TRBJ2-6; clone_size: few
cdr3_aa: CAWSVSQGVYGYTF; cdr3_nt: TGTGCCTGGAGTGTAAGCCAGGGCGTCTATGGCTACACCTTC; v_call: TRBV30; d_call: -; j_call: TRBJ1-2; clone_size: -
cdr3_aa: CASSLGTANTEAFF; cdr3_nt: TGTGCCAGCAGCTTGGGGACAGCGAACACTGAAGCTTTCTTT; v_call: TRBV7-9; d_call: TRBD1; j_call: TRBJ1-1; clone_size: few
cdr3_aa: CASGTAKQPQHF; cdr3_nt: TGTGCCAGCGGGACAGCAAAACAGCCCCAGCATTTT; v_call: TRBV19; d_call: TRBD1; j_call: TRBJ1-5; clone_size: few
cdr3_aa: CATSRADRFAYEQYF; cdr3_nt: TGTGCCACCAGCAGAGCGGACAGGTTTGCCTACGAGCAGTACTTC; v_call: TRBV15; d_call: TRBD1; j_call: TRBJ2-7; clone_size: -
cdr3_aa: CSVGHTNEAFF; cdr3_nt: TGCAGCGTTGGTCACACCAATGAAGCTTTCTTT; v_call: TRBV29-1; d_call: -; j_call: TRBJ1-1; clone_size: once
cdr3_aa: CSAARELNSPLHF; cdr3_nt: TGCAGCGCTGCCAGGGAATTGAACTCACCCCTCCACTTT; v_call: TRBV29-1; d_call: -; j_call: TRBJ1-6; clone_size: -
cdr3_aa: CASSLGPRDYEQYF; cdr3_nt: TGTGCCAGCAGCTTAGGACCTAGGGACTACGAGCAGTACTTC; v_call: TRBV7-6; d_call: -; j_call: TRBJ2-7; clone_size: -
cdr3_aa: CASRGRQRLEAFF; cdr3_nt: TGTGCCAGCAGGGGAAGACAACGGCTTGAAGCTTTCTTT; v_call: TRBV2; d_call: -; j_call: TRBJ1-1; clone_size: -